The rows below give T cell receptor beta chains drawn from one sample of a study of blood T cell repertoires in COVID-19. Sequencing was performed with immunoSEQ multiplex PCR; in TCRdb, only in-frame clones are kept and a portion is missing. The sample carries around 250,000 clones, approximately 90% recorded once. Input material: PBMCs or T cells enriched from blood (not recorded which). These receptors were taken from a human donor in a cohort exposed to, infected with or recovered from COVID-19 (not recorded which). The donor label of this sample is uncertain. Both conserved end residues are part of each CDR3. D genes are given only for firm matches.

d_call: .
v_call: TRBV5-6
j_call: TRBJ2-5
cdr3_aa: CASSLGRTVQETQYF
cdr3_nt: TGTGCCAGCAGCTTGGGGAGGACAGTCCAAGAGACCCAGTACTTC

d_call: TRBD1
v_call: TRBV19
j_call: TRBJ1-2
cdr3_aa: CASSPTDRGRGYTF
cdr3_nt: TGTGCCAGTAGTCCGACTGACAGGGGGCGAGGCTACACCTTC

d_call: .
v_call: TRBV10-3
j_call: TRBJ1-2
cdr3_aa: CAISEVGSYGYTF
cdr3_nt: TGTGCCATCAGTGAAGTTGGGAGTTATGGCTACACCTTC

d_call: .
v_call: TRBV7-3
j_call: TRBJ1-1
cdr3_aa: CASRSPTQGTMNTEAFF
cdr3_nt: TGTGCCAGCAGGTCGCCGACGCAGGGAACTATGAACACTGAAGCTTTCTTT

d_call: TRBD1
v_call: TRBV20-1
j_call: TRBJ1-2
cdr3_aa: CSANRGELTF
cdr3_nt: TGCAGTGCAAACAGGGGGGAGCTCACCTTC

d_call: .
v_call: TRBV15
j_call: TRBJ1-1
cdr3_aa: CATSRDLYTEAFF
cdr3_nt: TGTGCCACCAGCAGAGATCTATACACTGAAGCTTTCTTT

d_call: TRBD1
v_call: TRBV7-2
j_call: TRBJ1-1
cdr3_aa: CASRSRDRGGTEAFF
cdr3_nt: TGTGCCAGCAGAAGTAGGGACAGGGGGGGCACTGAAGCTTTCTTT

d_call: .
v_call: TRBV4-1
j_call: TRBJ1-3
cdr3_aa: CASSQVGGAAGNTIYF
cdr3_nt: TGCGCCAGCAGCCAAGTCGGGGGGGCAGCTGGAAACACCATATATTTT

d_call: TRBD1
v_call: TRBV4-3
j_call: TRBJ2-7
cdr3_aa: CASSHRDRGPYEQYF
cdr3_nt: TGCGCCAGCAGCCACCGGGACAGGGGGCCTTACGAGCAGTACTTC

d_call: .
v_call: TRBV9
j_call: TRBJ2-2
cdr3_aa: CASSNTNTGELFF
cdr3_nt: TGTGCCAGCAGTAACACGAACACCGGGGAGCTGTTTTTT